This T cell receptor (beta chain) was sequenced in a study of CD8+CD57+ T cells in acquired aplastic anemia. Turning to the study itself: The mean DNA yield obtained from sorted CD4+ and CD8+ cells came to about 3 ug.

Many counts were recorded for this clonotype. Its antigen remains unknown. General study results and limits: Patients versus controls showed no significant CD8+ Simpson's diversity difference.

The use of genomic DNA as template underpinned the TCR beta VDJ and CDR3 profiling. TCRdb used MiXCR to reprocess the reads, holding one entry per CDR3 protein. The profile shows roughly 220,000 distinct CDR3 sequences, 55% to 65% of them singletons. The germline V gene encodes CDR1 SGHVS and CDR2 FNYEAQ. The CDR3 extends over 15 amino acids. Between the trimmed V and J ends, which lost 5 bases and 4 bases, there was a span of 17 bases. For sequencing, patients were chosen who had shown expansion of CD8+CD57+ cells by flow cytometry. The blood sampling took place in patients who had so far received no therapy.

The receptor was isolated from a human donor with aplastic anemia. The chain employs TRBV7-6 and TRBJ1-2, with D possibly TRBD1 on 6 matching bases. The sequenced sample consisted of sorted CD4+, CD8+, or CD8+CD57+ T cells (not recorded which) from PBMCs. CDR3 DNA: TGTGCCAGCAGCCCGAGCTTGGGGGGCGGCTATGGCTACACCTTC. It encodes CASSPSLGGGYGYTF.